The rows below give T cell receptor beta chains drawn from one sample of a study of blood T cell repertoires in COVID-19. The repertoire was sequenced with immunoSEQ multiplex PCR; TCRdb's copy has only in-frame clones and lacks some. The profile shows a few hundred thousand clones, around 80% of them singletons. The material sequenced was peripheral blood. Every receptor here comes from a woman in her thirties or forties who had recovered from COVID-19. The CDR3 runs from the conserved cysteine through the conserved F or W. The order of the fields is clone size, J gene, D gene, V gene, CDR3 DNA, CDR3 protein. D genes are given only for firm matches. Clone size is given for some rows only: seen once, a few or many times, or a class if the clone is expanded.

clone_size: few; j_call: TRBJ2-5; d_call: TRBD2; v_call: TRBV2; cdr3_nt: TGTGCCAGCAGACGGACTAGCGGGGGCCAAGAGACCCAGTACTTC; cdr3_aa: CASRRTSGGQETQYF
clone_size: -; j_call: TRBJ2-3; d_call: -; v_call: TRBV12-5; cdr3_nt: TGTGCTAGTGGTTTGGTACGAGGGGGTGGCACAGATACGCAGTATTTT; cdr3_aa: CASGLVRGGGTDTQYF
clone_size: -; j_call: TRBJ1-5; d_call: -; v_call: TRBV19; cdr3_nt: TGTGCCAGTAAGGACAGCAGAGACAATCAGCCCCAGCATTTT; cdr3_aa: CASKDSRDNQPQHF
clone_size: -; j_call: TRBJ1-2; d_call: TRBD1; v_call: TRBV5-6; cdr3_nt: TGTGCCAGCAGCGGGGACAGCGTGGCTGGCTACACCTTC; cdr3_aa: CASSGDSVAGYTF
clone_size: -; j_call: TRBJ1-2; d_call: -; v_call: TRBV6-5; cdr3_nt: TGTGCCAGCAGTTACTCGAGCAGACGGGAGGGCTACACCTTC; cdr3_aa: CASSYSSRREGYTF
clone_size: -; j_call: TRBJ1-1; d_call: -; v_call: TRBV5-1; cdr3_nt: TGCGCCAGCAGCTCTACAGGGACGTACACTGAAGCTTTCTTT; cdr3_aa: CASSSTGTYTEAFF
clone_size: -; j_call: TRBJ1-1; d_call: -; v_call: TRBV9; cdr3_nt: TGTGCCAGCAGCGTAGTGGTAGACTCCACTGAAGCTTTCTTT; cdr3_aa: CASSVVVDSTEAFF
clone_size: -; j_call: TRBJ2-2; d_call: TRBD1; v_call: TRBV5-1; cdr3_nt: TGCGCCAGCAGCTTTGGCGGACAGGGCATCACCGGGGAGCTGTTTTTT; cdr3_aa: CASSFGGQGITGELFF
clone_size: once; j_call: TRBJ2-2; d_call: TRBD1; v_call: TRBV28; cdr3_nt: TGTGCCAGCAATGGAGAGGGGGCTTCCGGGGAGCTGTTTTTT; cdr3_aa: CASNGEGASGELFF
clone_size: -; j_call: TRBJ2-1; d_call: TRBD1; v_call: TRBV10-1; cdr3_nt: TGCGCCAGCAGTGAAGGGACAGGGGGTCGGAATGAGCAGTTCTTC; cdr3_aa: CASSEGTGGRNEQFF
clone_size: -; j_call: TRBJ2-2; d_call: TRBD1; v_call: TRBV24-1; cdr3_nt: TGTGCCACCAGTGATCGGACAGGGTTAGGGGAGCTGTTTTTT; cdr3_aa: CATSDRTGLGELFF